This entry describes one T cell receptor (beta chain). CDR1 SGHRS and CDR2 YFSETQ come from the germline V gene. The CDR3 runs 13 residues. V lost 2 bases and J lost 2, with 8 bases in between. This table comes from immunoSEQ multiplex PCR, and its TCRdb copy is limited to in-frame clones, with some not included. This table has 30,000 to 50,000 clones, around 90% appearing once. The sample originates from a study of T cell changes during pregnancy in multiple sclerosis. The sample here was CD4+ T cells from peripheral blood mononuclear cells, taken in the third trimester of pregnancy. The chain links TRBV5-1 to TRBJ2-7; D call uncertain. This clonotype originated in a female donor with multiple sclerosis, enrolled in a pregnancy study. The CDR3, as DNA: TGCGCCAGCAGCTTCCCCTCAGCCTACGAGCAGTACTTC. Translation: CASSFPSAYEQYF.